These 21 T cell receptor beta chains were sequenced from one sample in a study of blood T cells in healthy people across ages (dated by TCRdb to the mid-2010s). Receptor libraries were prepared by 5' RACE. TCRdb lists the instrument as Illumina HiSeq 2500. A second PCR of roughly 6 to 12 cycles was performed with a sample-barcoded 5' primer and a J-beta primer mix. The raw public data were reprocessed by TCRdb itself: fastp quality trimming at Q25, MiXCR clonotype calling, in-frame beta chains only. Rows merge per CDR3 protein into single entries with the most common DNA and genes. The sample profile shows 800,000 to 900,000 distinct CDR3 sequences; about 59% of them were found once. The ten largest clones add up to around a quarter of the sample. Sequences were obtained from blood. The receptors shown here come from a man aged 30-40 years in good health.

The V gene is TRBV14, the J gene TRBJ2-3; 14 nucleotides match TRBD2. CDR1 and CDR2 from the germline V gene are SGHDN and FVKESK. There are 19 residues in the CDR3. Germline trimming cut 0 bases from V and 0 bases from J; bases unmatched to any gene: 5. The CDR3 spells CASSQDLRLAGGSTDTQYF. The CDR3 coding sequence is TGTGCCAGCAGCCAAGATCTGAGACTAGCGGGGGGGAGCACAGATACGCAGTATTTT.

This clonotype was detected only once. The gene calls are TRBV4-3 and TRBJ1-2, with TRBD1 identical over 8 bases. CDR1 and CDR2 (germline): LGHNA, YSLEER. J was trimmed by 8 bases and V by 4 bases; bases with no gene match: 6. This CDR3 spans 13 amino acids. The CDR3 sequence: CASSLQGASGYTF. The CDR3 region has the DNA TGCGCCAGCAGCCTTCAGGGGGCTAGCGGCTACACCTTC.

The V gene is TRBV6-6, the J gene TRBJ2-5; no reliable D call. V was shortened by 7 bases and J by 7 bases, with 13 bases between the two germline ends. The length of the CDR3 is 12 residues. Germline V gives CDR1 MNHNY, CDR2 SVGAGI (reference sequence). Here the CDR3 reads CASKAAEGTQYF. In DNA, the CDR3 is TGTGCCAGCAAGGCCGCAGAAGGGACCCAGTACTTC.

The chain carries TRBV12-3 or TRBV12-4 and TRBJ2-3, with TRBD2 as a possible D gene (7 bases). The CDR3 loop spans 13 amino acids. V dropped 5 bases and J dropped 5 bases, with 11 bases sitting between them. The CDR3: CASSRGAGDTQYF. Written as DNA, the CDR3 is TGTGCCAGCAGTCGGGGGGCAGGAGATACGCAGTATTTT.

Written as DNA, the CDR3 is TGTGCCAGCAGCTCCAGGGTGGGGCGGGGGACTGAAGCTTTCTTT. This gives the protein CASSSRVGRGTEAFF. V gene TRBV7-2 combines with J gene TRBJ1-1, with D perhaps TRBD1 (5 bases). The CDR3 has 15 residues. Per the germline V gene, CDR1 is SGHTA and CDR2 is FQGNSA. V was clipped by 4 bases and J by 5 bases, with 17 bases between them.

This sequence joins TRBV9 and TRBJ1-2; D is possibly TRBD1 (6 bases). This CDR3 spans 16 amino acids. In germline, CDR1 is SGDLS, CDR2 YYNGEE. Deletions cut 5 bases from V and 5 bases from J, with 22 bases between. The CDR3 region has the DNA TGTGCCAGCAGTGCCCCGACAGGATCGGGGGCATATGGCTACACCTTC. Encoded protein: CASSAPTGSGAYGYTF.

This chain joins TRBV7-2 and TRBJ1-6; D remains ambiguous. The CDR3 extends over 15 amino acids. Trimming pared 1 base from V and 5 bases from J, leaving 9 bases between. The germline V gene has CDR1 SGHTA and CDR2 FQGNSA. In DNA, the CDR3 is TGTGCCAGCAGCTTAGGACCGCCTGATAATTCACCCCTCCACTTT. Amino acids: CASSLGPPDNSPLHF.

The chain employs TRBV7-2 and TRBJ2-3; tentatively, D is TRBD1 (5 bases). Germline V gives CDR1 SGHTA, CDR2 FQGNSA. The CDR3 has 12 amino acids. V lost 3 bases and J 14 bases, leaving 15 bases between the germline ends. CDR3 residues: CASSFGASGRYF. For the CDR3, the DNA is TGTGCCAGCAGCTTCGGAGCGTCAGGGCGGTATTTT.

CDR3 residues: CSVVTGGGYTF. The CDR3 region has the DNA TGCAGCGTAGTGACAGGAGGTGGCTACACCTTC. V gene TRBV29-1 combines with J gene TRBJ1-2; perhaps TRBD1 as D (6 bases). Germline V gives CDR1 SQVTM, CDR2 ANQGSEA. V gave up 6 bases and J gave up 7 bases, with 12 bases separating them. The CDR3 length is 11 residues.

This clonotype has ten or more counts. V and J are TRBV20-1 and TRBJ2-7, with D possibly matching TRBD2 (6 bases). The CDR3 runs to 15 residues. Germline V lookup: CDR1 DFQATT, CDR2 SNEGSKA (reference sequence). V lost 4 bases and J 5 bases, leaving 21 bases between the germline ends. The CDR3 DNA is TGCAGTGCTATTTCAGTAGGAGGAGGGCGCCACGAGCAGTACTTC. Protein product: CSAISVGGGRHEQYF.

The chain employs TRBV20-1 and TRBJ2-3; tentatively, D is TRBD1 or TRBD2 (7 bases each). Trimming took 6 bases from V and 0 from J, leaving 10 bases between them. There are 13 residues in the CDR3. Germline lookup yields CDR1 DFQATT and CDR2 SNEGSKA (reference sequence). The CDR3 spells CSAQGGSTDTQYF. CDR3 nucleotides: TGCAGTGCCCAGGGGGGGAGCACAGATACGCAGTATTTT.

The rearrangement links TRBV29-1 to TRBJ1-4; no firm D call. Germline V gene data show CDR1 as SQVTM and CDR2 as ANQGSEA. With 1 base removed from V and 16 bases from J, the gap between germline ends came to 16 bases. This CDR3 contains 12 residues. CDR3: CSVEVAPRSPFF. For the CDR3, the DNA is TGCAGCGTTGAAGTTGCCCCGAGATCACCGTTTTTT.

The chain joins TRBV20-1 to TRBJ2-1; possibly TRBD1 or TRBD2 for D (5 bases each). The CDR3 length is 14 residues. Germline-derived CDR1 and CDR2 are DFQATT and SNEGSKA (reference sequence). Trimming took 6 bases from V and 5 from J, leaving 17 bases between them. The CDR3 reads CSAPTGTQHNEQFF. The CDR3 nucleotides are TGCAGTGCCCCAACCGGGACCCAACACAATGAGCAGTTCTTC.

The chain links TRBV7-9 to TRBJ1-2, with D uncertain. The CDR3 is 15 amino acids. Germline lookup yields CDR1 SEHNR and CDR2 FQNEAQ (reference sequence). V was clipped by 2 bases and J by 2 bases, with 12 bases between them. The DNA of the CDR3 is TGTGCCAGCAGCTTATCAGTTGTGGAAAACTATGGCTACACCTTC. This encodes CASSLSVVENYGYTF.

The rearrangement uses TRBV20-1 and TRBJ2-3; tentative D call: TRBD2 (6 bases). Trimming removed 2 bases from V and 5 bases from J, with 14 bases in between. Germline V gene data show CDR1 as DFQATT and CDR2 as SNEGSKA (reference sequence). The CDR3 consists of 14 residues. The CDR3 nucleotides are TGCAGTGCTAGACCCCCGGGAGCTGGAGATACGCAGTATTTT. This encodes CSARPPGAGDTQYF.

On this clonotype: One junction end does not reproduce the germline sequence, and a read error may be involved. V is TRBV5-1 and J is TRBJ2-7; 7 bases align to TRBD1. Germline V gene sequence: CDR1 SGHRS, CDR2 YFSETQ. CDR3 length: 17 amino acids. The CDR3 DNA sequence: TGCGCCAGCAGCTTGGCCTTCGAGGGGGCAGGCTCCCACGAGCAGTACTTC. Translating gives CASSLAFEGAGSHEQYF.

This clonotype was observed a few times. The V call is TRBV29-1, the J call TRBJ2-1, with D possibly TRBD1 on 6 matching bases. This CDR3 has 11 residues. The germline gives CDR1 SQVTM, CDR2 ANQGSEA. V was cut by 6 bases and J by 7 bases, with 10 bases left in between. The CDR3 protein is CSVKRGNEQFF. The CDR3 coding sequence is TGCAGCGTAAAAAGGGGGAATGAGCAGTTCTTC.

The chain combines TRBV3-1 with TRBJ2-4; 12 bases fit TRBD2. Germline V gene lookup returns CDR1 LGHDT and CDR2 YNNKEL (reference sequence). The V gene end was trimmed by 4 bases and the J gene end by 13 bases; junction bases not matched to a gene: 8. CDR3 length: 14 residues. CDR3: CASSPGLAGWEQYF. The CDR3 DNA sequence: TGTGCCAGCAGCCCGGGACTAGCGGGTTGGGAGCAGTACTTC.

Points on this clonotype: Its ends do not fully match the called genes, so a read error is possible. The chain combines TRBV28 with TRBJ1-3; tentatively, D is TRBD1 (6 bases). This CDR3 has 14 amino acids. The V gene's germline CDR1 is MDHEN and CDR2 SYDVKM. Here the CDR3 reads CASSSGGSGDTIYF. As DNA, the CDR3 is TGTGCCAGCAGTTCCGGGGGCTCTGGAGACACCATATATTTT.

This rearrangement joins TRBV4-3 to TRBJ2-7; the D is unclear. The CDR3 runs to 14 residues. In germline, CDR1 is LGHNA, CDR2 YSLEER. Trimming left V 1 base short and J 9 bases short, with 16 bases between. The CDR3 sequence: CASSQVRPEVGQYF. The CDR3 DNA reads TGCGCCAGCAGCCAAGTTCGACCCGAGGTTGGGCAGTACTTC.

The chain joins TRBV5-1 to TRBJ1-6; unclear D gene. In germline, CDR1 is SGHRS, CDR2 YFSETQ. The length of the CDR3 is 13 residues. Trimming removed 4 bases from V and 13 bases from J, with 15 bases in between. The CDR3 protein is CASSAGGSGPLHF. As DNA, the CDR3 is TGCGCCAGCAGCGCGGGAGGGTCGGGTCCCCTCCACTTT.